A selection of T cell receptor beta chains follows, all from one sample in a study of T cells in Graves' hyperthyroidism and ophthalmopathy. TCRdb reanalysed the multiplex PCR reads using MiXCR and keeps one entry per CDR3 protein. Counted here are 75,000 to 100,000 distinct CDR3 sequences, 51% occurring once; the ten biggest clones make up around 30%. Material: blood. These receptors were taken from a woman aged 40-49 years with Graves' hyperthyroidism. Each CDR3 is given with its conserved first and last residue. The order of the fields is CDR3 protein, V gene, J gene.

CDR3: CASSLRGSRDEKLFF
V: TRBV11-2
J: TRBJ1-4

CDR3: CASSATANTGELFF
V: TRBV5-1
J: TRBJ2-2

CDR3: CAISSSADGQGSGYTF
V: TRBV10-3
J: TRBJ1-2

CDR3: CASRGGGSGSRETQYF
V: TRBV7-9
J: TRBJ2-5

CDR3: CSQGGLNGYTF
V: TRBV29-1
J: TRBJ1-2

CDR3: CASRDSGSRPHEQYF
V: TRBV27
J: TRBJ2-7

CDR3: CASSQRGGDAYNSPLHF
V: TRBV2
J: TRBJ1-6

CDR3: CASSFLGGPEPQHF
V: TRBV12-3/TRBV12-4
J: TRBJ1-5

CDR3: CSSYSGTTYEQYF
V: TRBV29-1
J: TRBJ2-7

CDR3: CAISSPGRDRRGYTF
V: TRBV10-3
J: TRBJ1-2

CDR3: CASSLGAGGYEQYF
V: TRBV7-9
J: TRBJ2-7

CDR3: CASSQFSPTDTQYF
V: TRBV3-1
J: TRBJ2-3

CDR3: CSVDRLNTEAFF
V: TRBV29-1
J: TRBJ1-1

CDR3: CASSPEAQTTEKLFF
V: TRBV5-1
J: TRBJ1-4

CDR3: CSVNRDRAFF
V: TRBV29-1
J: TRBJ1-1

CDR3: CASSTQTGFSSYEQYF
V: TRBV7-9
J: TRBJ2-7

CDR3: CASSSGPGQLGATDTQYF
V: TRBV7-9
J: TRBJ2-3

CDR3: CASSLETEFTEAFF
V: TRBV5-1
J: TRBJ1-1

CDR3: CSARGGTNEKLFF
V: TRBV20-1
J: TRBJ1-4

CDR3: CASSSFIPNRVGSNQPQHF
V: TRBV12-3/TRBV12-4
J: TRBJ1-5

CDR3: CASRDKRTGELFF
V: TRBV6-5
J: TRBJ2-2

CDR3: CSASPLGAEAFF
V: TRBV20-1
J: TRBJ1-1

CDR3: CSARDLANEKLFF
V: TRBV20-1
J: TRBJ1-4

CDR3: CASSLAAGGGSPDTQYF
V: TRBV5-1
J: TRBJ2-3

CDR3: CATSSEQIYGYTF
V: TRBV15
J: TRBJ1-2

CDR3: CATSDFGRENEDTQYF
V: TRBV24-1
J: TRBJ2-3

CDR3: CASRGEGGDADTQYF
V: TRBV9
J: TRBJ2-3

CDR3: CSSLATGAEAFF
V: TRBV29-1
J: TRBJ1-1